What follows are 10 T cell receptor beta chains derived from one specimen sequenced in a study of cytomegalovirus exposure and HLA in healthy donors. Amplification used 60 Vbeta primers and 13 Jbeta primers. Sequenced by immunoSEQ multiplex PCR; TCRdb stores in-frame clones only, minus some. The sample holds some 120,000 clones. Specimen: PBMCs. The receptors stem from a man aged 40-55 years in good health and CMV-seropositive.

The V gene is TRBV19, the J gene TRBJ1-3; the D gene is possibly TRBD1 (6 bases). CDR3 length equals 15 residues. Germline V lookup: CDR1 LNHDA, CDR2 SQIVND (reference sequence). Trimming took 8 bases from V and 2 from J, leaving 16 bases between them. This CDR3 reads CASAWGDRTGNTIYF. The DNA for the CDR3 is TGTGCCAGTGCCTGGGGCGACAGGACTGGAAACACCATATATTTT. The whole variable domain, remainder taken from reference TRBV19 and TRBJ1-3, is DGGITQSPKYLFRKEGQNVTLSCEQNLNHDAMYWYRQDPGQGLRLIYYSQIVNDFQKGDIAEGYSVSREKKESFPLTVTSAQKNPTAFYLCASAWGDRTGNTIYFGEGSWLTVV.

The rearrangement links TRBV14 to TRBJ2-3; tentatively, D is TRBD1 (6 bases). The germline V and J ends were trimmed by 4 bases and 2 bases, with 16 bases remaining between them. The CDR3 sequence is 16 residues long. Germline assignment: CDR1 SGHDN and CDR2 FVKESK. The DNA for the CDR3 is TGTGCCAGCAGCCCTGGTTGGGGGCAAGCCACAGATACGCAGTATTTT. It is translated as CASSPGWGQATDTQYF.

A word on this clone: An end of the junction differs from the germline gene, which may be a read error. The chain employs TRBV19 and TRBJ1-2, with D hard to call. Germline V gene data show CDR1 as LNHDA and CDR2 as SQIVND (reference sequence). CDR3 length equals 10 residues. The CDR3 DNA is TGTGCCTCCGGGCCGGGAGGCTATACCTTC. Translated, it gives CASGPGGYTF. Complete variable domain (other parts from reference TRBV19 and TRBJ1-2): DGGITQSPKYLFRKEGQNVTLSCEQNLNHDAMYWYRQDPGQGLRLIYYSQIVNDFQKGDIAEGYSVSREKKESFPLTVTSAQKNPTAFYLCASGPGGYTFGSGTRLTVV.

On this clone: The sample contains more than one DNA sequence encoding this CDR3. This chain links TRBV18 with TRBJ1-5; D unclear. This CDR3 spans 13 amino acids. CDR1 and CDR2 (germline): KGHSH, LQKENI. The V end lost 3 bases, the J end lost 2 bases, and 5 bases lay between the germline ends. The CDR3 DNA is TGTGCCAGCTCACCGGGAGGCAATCAGCCCCAGCATTTT. Amino acid sequence: CASSPGGNQPQHF.

This rearrangement joins TRBV19 to TRBJ1-5; tentative D call: TRBD1 (6 bases). CDR1 LNHDA and CDR2 SQIVND come from the germline V gene (reference sequence). The V end lost 5 bases, the J end lost 5 bases, and 16 bases lay between the germline ends. This CDR3 is built from 15 residues. DNA of the CDR3: TGTGCCAGTAGTGCACCCTGGACAGAGGATCAGCCCCAGCATTTT. Protein sequence: CASSAPWTEDQPQHF.

The gene calls are TRBV19 and TRBJ1-2, with 8 bases that match TRBD1. The CDR3 runs to 16 residues. The germline CDR1 and CDR2 sequences are LNHDA and SQIVND (reference sequence). Germline trimming cut 3 bases from V and 8 bases from J; bases unmatched to any gene: 14. The CDR3 DNA reads TGTGCCAGTAGTATGGCGACCCGACAGGGGAGGGAAGGCTACACCTTC. Amino acid sequence: CASSMATRQGREGYTF.

The chain's CDR3 is CASSLGGRAPTDTQYF. CDR3 coding DNA: TGCGCCAGCAGCTTGGGCGGGAGGGCCCCCACAGATACGCAGTATTTT. The chain joins TRBV5-1 to TRBJ2-3; 9 bases map to TRBD2. J gave up 2 bases and V 0 bases, and 4 bases lay outside the gene matches. Looked up from germline, CDR1 is SGHRS and CDR2 is YFSETQ. The CDR3 covers 16 residues. Based on the CDR3 plus reference TRBV5-1 and TRBJ2-3, the full variable domain is KAGVTQTPRYLIKTRGQQVTLSCSPISGHRSVSWYQQTPGQGLQFLFEYFSETQRNKGNFPGRFSGRQFSNSRSEMNVSTLELGDSALYLCASSLGGRAPTDTQYFGPGTRLTVL.

The CDR3 here is CASSSRQGAYGYTF. For the CDR3, the DNA is TGTGCCAGCAGCTCCCGACAGGGGGCCTATGGCTACACCTTC. The chain recombines TRBV7-9 with TRBJ1-2, with 10 positions matching TRBD1. CDR3 length: 14 residues. V gave up 4 bases and J gave up 4 bases; unmatched junction bases: 3. Germline-derived CDR1 and CDR2 are SEHNR and FQNEAQ (reference sequence).

The rearrangement links TRBV2 to TRBJ2-3; unclear D gene. Trimming left V 10 bases short and J 0 bases short, with 14 bases between. The CDR3 is 14 amino acids. Germline assignment: CDR1 SNHLY and CDR2 FYNNEI. The CDR3 region has the DNA TGTGCCACCTCCTCCCAGACTAGCACAGATACGCAGTATTTT. Its translation: CATSSQTSTDTQYF.

The chain uses TRBV5-4 and TRBJ2-3; D perhaps matches TRBD2 (6 bases). V shed 0 bases and J shed 2 bases, with 7 bases lying between them. The CDR3 extends over 14 amino acids. The germline V gene has CDR1 SGHNT and CDR2 YYREEE (reference sequence). As DNA, the CDR3 is TGTGCCAGCAGCTTGGGGGGGGACACAGATACGCAGTATTTT. Its protein product is CASSLGGDTDTQYF.